These 27 T cell receptor beta chains came from one sample sequenced in a study of response to subunit inactivated influenza vaccine. TCRdb itself ran the RT-PCR reads through MiXCR, one entry per CDR3 protein. Of approximately 230,000 distinct CDR3 sequences in the sample, 9.5% to 15% were seen once. The material was non-naive T cells sorted from PBMCs, obtained around 15 days before vaccination. These receptors all stem from a man in his fifties who received an inactivated influenza vaccine.

There are many counts of this clonotype. The gene calls are TRBV5-4 and TRBJ2-1, with 7 bases that match TRBD2. The trim removed 1 base at V and 8 bases at J, leaving 9 bases unmatched. The CDR3 is 15 amino acids. CDR1 and CDR2 (germline): SGHNT, YYREEE (reference sequence). The CDR3 is CASSLNSGIAHEQFF. Here the CDR3 DNA reads TGTGCCAGCAGCTTGAACAGCGGGATCGCCCATGAGCAGTTCTTC.

This clonotype was observed a few times. The V and J genes are TRBV6-5 and TRBJ2-5; D may be TRBD1 or TRBD2 (6 bases each). The CDR3 extends over 16 amino acids. V was trimmed by 4 bases and J by 4 bases, leaving 19 bases between them. Germline-derived CDR1 and CDR2 are MNHEY and SVGAGI. CDR3 in amino acids: CASSLPSGGLIETQYF. Here the CDR3 DNA reads TGTGCCAGCAGTTTACCTAGTGGGGGGCTGATAGAGACCCAGTACTTC.

There are a few counts of this clonotype. V is TRBV20-1 and J is TRBJ2-7, with 11 bases lining up with TRBD2. Germline loops: CDR1 DFQATT, CDR2 SNEGSKA (reference sequence). The CDR3 extends over 13 amino acids. V was pared by 6 bases and J by 2 bases, with 3 bases of the junction left unmatched. The CDR3 protein is CSAATSGTYEQYF. Here the CDR3 DNA reads TGCAGTGCAGCGACTAGCGGGACCTACGAGCAGTACTTC.

The V and J genes are TRBV12-3 or TRBV12-4 and TRBJ2-7; D is perhaps TRBD2 (6 bases). Trimming removed 0 bases at V and 2 bases at J, with 11 bases between. This CDR3 is 15 amino acids long. CDR3 region: CASSLALALTYEQYF. The CDR3 DNA is TGTGCCAGCAGTTTAGCTCTAGCGCTCACCTACGAGCAGTACTTC.

A few counts support this clonotype. The chain joins TRBV20-1 to TRBJ1-2; TRBD1 is a possible D gene (5 bases). Germline CDR1 DFQATT, CDR2 SNEGSKA (reference sequence). The V end was cut by 6 bases, the J end by 2 bases, with 19 bases between. This CDR3 region has 15 residues. The CDR3 spells CSAPLEGSLNYGYTF. The CDR3 bases are TGCAGTGCCCCTTTGGAGGGGAGCTTAAACTATGGCTACACCTTC.

V usage is TRBV10-3 and J usage is TRBJ2-7; the match to TRBD1 covers 7 bases. The CDR3 runs to 12 residues. The J segment lost 1 base and the V segment lost 10 bases, leaving 4 bases of the junction unmatched. Germline V lookup: CDR1 ENHRY, CDR2 SYGVKD. The CDR3 DNA reads as TGTGCCACAAACAGGGGTTCCTACGAGCAGTACTTC. Its protein product is CATNRGSYEQYF.

This clonotype was seen at least ten times. This chain joins TRBV7-8 and TRBJ2-1; D uncertain. Trimming removed 5 bases from V and 7 bases from J, with 9 bases in between. Germline lookup yields CDR1 SGHVS and CDR2 FQNEAQ. This CDR3 contains 12 residues. CDR3 residues: CASSLRRNEQFF. CDR3 bases: TGTGCCAGCAGCCTCAGAAGAAATGAGCAGTTCTTC.

The table lists this clonotype with many counts. The chain joins TRBV4-1 to TRBJ2-2; 8 bases match TRBD1. Trimming took 5 bases from V and 0 from J; bases not matched to a gene: 5. CDR1 and CDR2 (germline): MGHRA, YSYEKL. This CDR3 region has 16 residues. CDR3 residues: CASSGRGPPNTGELFF. In DNA, the CDR3 is TGCGCCAGCAGCGGCAGGGGGCCCCCGAACACCGGGGAGCTGTTTTTT.

This chain joins TRBV7-3 and TRBJ2-2; D is perhaps TRBD2 (6 bases). CDR3 length: 16 amino acids. The V gene lost 5 bases and the J gene lost 2 bases, with 15 bases spanning the gap. Per germline, CDR1 SGHTA and CDR2 FQGTGA. The CDR3 protein is CASSTMLAANTGELFF. CDR3 in DNA: TGTGCCAGCAGCACTATGTTAGCGGCTAACACCGGGGAGCTGTTTTTT.

The V gene is TRBV4-3, the J gene TRBJ2-1; D is unresolved. From germline, CDR1 is LGHNA and CDR2 YSLEER. CDR3 length: 16 amino acids. The V and J ends lost 3 bases and 3 bases respectively, with 15 bases between them. The CDR3 DNA reads TGCGCCAGCAGCCATAAGGCGAACTGGGACTACAATGAGCAGTTCTTC. As protein: CASSHKANWDYNEQFF.

The gene calls are TRBV5-1 and TRBJ2-1, with D tentatively TRBD2 (6 bases). This CDR3 has 14 residues. Germline CDR1 is SGHRS and CDR2 is YFSETQ. V lost 3 bases, J lost 8 bases, and 15 bases lay in between. CDR3 sequence reads: CASSSGGVFDEQFF. The CDR3 nucleotides are TGCGCCAGCAGCTCTGGCGGGGTCTTCGATGAGCAGTTCTTC.

This clonotype was detected only a few times. This chain connects TRBV7-8 to TRBJ2-6, with 7 bases that match TRBD2. The CDR3 covers 18 residues. The germline gives CDR1 SGHVS, CDR2 FQNEAQ. V was pared by 2 bases and J by 0 bases, with 7 bases of the junction left unmatched. The CDR3 region has the DNA TGTGCCAGCAGCTTAATGGGGGGGTATCTCTCTGGGGCCAACGTCCTGACTTTC. It yields the protein CASSLMGGYLSGANVLTF.

CDR3 sequence reads: CASSYRRIHNEQFF. CDR3 DNA sequence: TGTGCCAGCAGTTACAGGAGAATACACAATGAGCAGTTCTTC. The rearrangement links TRBV6-5 to TRBJ2-1, with D unresolved. The CDR3 is 14 residues long. The germline V gene has CDR1 MNHEY and CDR2 SVGAGI. Trimming shortened V by 2 bases and J by 5 bases, and 10 bases separated the two germline ends.

This chain links TRBV7-9 with TRBJ2-3; 9 positions agree with TRBD1. J lost 3 bases, V lost 5 bases, and 9 bases had no gene match. From germline, CDR1 is SEHNR and CDR2 FQNEAQ (reference sequence). The CDR3 sequence is 16 residues long. The CDR3: CASSISTGGGTDTQYF. CDR3 coding DNA: TGTGCCAGCAGCATTAGTACAGGGGGCGGAACAGATACGCAGTATTTT.

This clonotype was counted ten times or more. The genes are TRBV28 and TRBJ1-2; no reliable D call. Germline V gene lookup returns CDR1 MDHEN and CDR2 SYDVKM. The CDR3 consists of 15 residues. Trimming removed 3 bases from V and 0 bases from J, with 11 bases in between. CDR3 sequence reads: CASSFGVKANYGYTF. The CDR3 DNA is TGTGCCAGCAGTTTTGGGGTTAAAGCTAACTATGGCTACACCTTC.

This chain connects TRBV2 to TRBJ2-6, with a tentative D call TRBD2 (6 bases). The V gene's germline CDR1 is SNHLY and CDR2 FYNNEI. V shed 5 bases and J shed 2 bases, with 16 bases lying between them. The CDR3 covers 17 residues. This chain's CDR3 is CASSTLTGVAGANVLTF. DNA for the CDR3: TGTGCCAGCAGTACCCTTACGGGAGTGGCTGGGGCCAACGTCCTGACTTTC.

The V call is TRBV19, the J call TRBJ1-2; no reliable D call. This CDR3 has 11 amino acids. The germline V gene has CDR1 LNHDA and CDR2 SQIVND (reference sequence). Between the trimmed V and J ends, which lost 3 bases and 5 bases, there was a span of 4 bases. The CDR3 region has the DNA TGTGCCAGTAGTATCACATATGGCTACACCTTC. Amino acids: CASSITYGYTF.

The chain carries TRBV3-1 and TRBJ2-7; no definite D call. Trimming pared 5 bases from V and 3 bases from J, leaving 8 bases between. This CDR3 is 12 amino acids long. Looked up from germline, CDR1 is LGHDT and CDR2 is YNNKEL (reference sequence). The CDR3 reads CASSETDYEQYF. The CDR3 DNA sequence: TGTGCCAGCAGCGAAACAGACTACGAGCAGTACTTC.

This clonotype was detected only a few times. The chain combines TRBV3-1 with TRBJ2-2; 8 bases are a match to TRBD1. The CDR3 runs 15 residues. Germline-derived CDR1 and CDR2 are LGHDT and YNNKEL (reference sequence). Germline trimming cut 4 bases from V and 6 bases from J; bases unmatched to any gene: 7. The CDR3 sequence is CASSRGQGIPGELFF. In nucleotides, the CDR3 is TGTGCCAGCAGCCGAGGACAGGGTATCCCCGGGGAGCTGTTTTTT.

This clonotype showed up just a few times. The chain couples TRBV6-2 or TRBV6-3 to TRBJ2-7, with D tentatively TRBD2 (5 bases). V lost 4 bases and J 0 bases, leaving 16 bases between the germline ends. The CDR3 contains 16 residues. The germline V gene encodes CDR1 MNHEY and CDR2 SVGEGT. Here the CDR3 reads CASSSLRGINSYEQYF. The CDR3 nucleotides are TGTGCCAGCAGTTCCCTTCGGGGTATTAACTCCTACGAGCAGTACTTC.

This clonotype has more than one count but fewer than ten. V gene TRBV3-1 combines with J gene TRBJ1-6; no firm D call. The V gene lost 0 bases and the J gene lost 14 bases, with 11 bases spanning the gap. Germline V gene data show CDR1 as LGHDT and CDR2 as YNNKEL (reference sequence). This CDR3 has 13 residues. The CDR3 protein is CASSQDWSRALHF. Written as DNA, the CDR3 is TGTGCCAGCAGCCAAGATTGGTCTAGGGCCCTCCACTTT. Supplemented by reference TRBV3-1 and TRBJ1-6, the full variable domain reads DTAVSQTPKYLVTQMGNDKSIKCEQNLGHDTMYWYKQDSKKFLKIMFSYNNKELIINETVPNRFSPKSPDKAHLNLHINSLELGDSAVYFCASSQDWSRALHFGNGTRLTVT.

The chain employs TRBV12-3 or TRBV12-4 and TRBJ2-5; the match to TRBD1 covers 7 bases. CDR3 length: 15 amino acids. The J segment lost 1 base and the V segment lost 5 bases, leaving 7 bases of the junction unmatched. CDR3 protein: CASSIRTGVQETQYF. The CDR3 DNA follows: TGTGCCAGCAGTATTCGGACAGGCGTCCAAGAGACCCAGTACTTC.

A few counts support this clonotype. This rearrangement joins TRBV7-6 to TRBJ1-1, with D uncertain. Germline V lookup: CDR1 SGHVS, CDR2 FNYEAQ. Trimming stripped 2 bases from V and 3 bases from J, with 10 bases between. The CDR3 has 14 residues. Written as DNA, the CDR3 is TGTGCCAGCAGCTTATCCGTAGTTGACACTGAAGCTTTCTTT. Translation: CASSLSVVDTEAFF. The variable domain in full, with the rest retrieved from reference TRBV7-6 and TRBJ1-1, is GAGVSQSPRYKVTKRGQDVALRCDPISGHVSLYWYRQALGQGPEFLTYFNYEAQQDKSGLPNDRFSAERPEGSISTLTIQRTEQRDSAMYRCASSLSVVDTEAFFGQGTRLTVV.

On this clonotype itself: Sequence at one end of the junction differs from germline and may be a read error. The V and J genes are TRBV7-7 and TRBJ2-3; weak D call: TRBD1 (5 bases). CDR1 is SSHAT and CDR2 is FNYEAQ in the germline V gene (reference sequence). CDR3 length: 14 amino acids. In DNA form, the CDR3 reads TGTGCTAGCAGCTTAGGACACAACACAGATACGCAGTATTTT. Encoded protein: CASSLGHNTDTQYF.

There are a few counts of this clonotype. The chain employs TRBV7-2 and TRBJ1-1, with a tentative D call TRBD1 (6 bases). CDR1 is SGHTA and CDR2 is FQGNSA in the germline V gene. Trimming cost V 6 bases and J 2 bases, with 16 bases left between them. This CDR3 region has 15 residues. The CDR3 sequence is CASRSQGIGNTEAFF. CDR3 nucleotides: TGTGCCAGCAGGTCCCAGGGGATCGGTAACACTGAAGCTTTCTTT.

This chain connects TRBV7-9 to TRBJ2-7; 7 bases fit TRBD2. Per germline, CDR1 SEHNR and CDR2 FQNEAQ (reference sequence). The CDR3 runs to 14 residues. The V segment lost 6 bases and the J segment 1 base; nucleotides outside the gene matches: 6. Written as DNA, the CDR3 is TGTGCCAGCAGTTACAGCGGGAAGTCCTACGAGCAGTACTTC. Residues: CASSYSGKSYEQYF.

This chain links TRBV18 with TRBJ1-6; no definite D call. This CDR3 comprises 16 residues. The V end was cut by 2 bases, the J end by 7 bases, with 15 bases between. Per germline, CDR1 KGHSH and CDR2 LQKENI. The CDR3 nucleotides are TGTGCCAGCTCACCAGCCGGGAATGGAGTGAATTCACCCCTCCACTTT. It yields the protein CASSPAGNGVNSPLHF.